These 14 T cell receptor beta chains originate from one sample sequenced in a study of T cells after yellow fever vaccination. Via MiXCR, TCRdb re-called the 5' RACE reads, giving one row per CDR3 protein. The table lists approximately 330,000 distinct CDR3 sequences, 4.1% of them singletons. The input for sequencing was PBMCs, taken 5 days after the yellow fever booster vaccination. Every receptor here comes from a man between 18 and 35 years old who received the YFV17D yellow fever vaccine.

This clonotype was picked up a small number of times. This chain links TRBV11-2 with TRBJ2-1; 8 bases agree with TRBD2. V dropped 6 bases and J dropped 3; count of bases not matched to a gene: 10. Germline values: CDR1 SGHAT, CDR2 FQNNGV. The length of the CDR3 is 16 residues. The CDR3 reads CASSPPGTRRYNEQFF. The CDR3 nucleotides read TGTGCCAGCAGTCCACCCGGGACTAGACGCTACAATGAGCAGTTCTTC. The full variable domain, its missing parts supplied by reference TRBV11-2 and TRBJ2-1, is EAGVAQSPRYKIIEKRQSVAFWCNPISGHATLYWYQQILGQGPKLLIQFQNNGVVDDSQLPKDRFSAERLKGVDSTLKIQPAKLEDSAVYLCASSPPGTRRYNEQFFGPGTRLTVL.

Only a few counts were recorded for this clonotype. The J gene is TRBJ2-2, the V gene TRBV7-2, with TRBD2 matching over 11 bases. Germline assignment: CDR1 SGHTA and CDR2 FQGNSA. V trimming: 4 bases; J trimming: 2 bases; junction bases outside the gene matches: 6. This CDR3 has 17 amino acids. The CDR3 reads CASSYVSGGGNTGELFF. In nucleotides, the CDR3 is TGTGCCAGCAGCTACGTTAGCGGGGGGGGAAACACCGGGGAGCTGTTTTTT.

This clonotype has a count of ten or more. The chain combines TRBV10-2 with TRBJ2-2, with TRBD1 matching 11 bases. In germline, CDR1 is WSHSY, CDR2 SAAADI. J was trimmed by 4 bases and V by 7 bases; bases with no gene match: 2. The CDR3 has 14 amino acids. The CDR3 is CASIGTGGTGELFF. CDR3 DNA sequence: TGCGCCAGCATCGGGACAGGGGGCACCGGGGAGCTGTTTTTT.

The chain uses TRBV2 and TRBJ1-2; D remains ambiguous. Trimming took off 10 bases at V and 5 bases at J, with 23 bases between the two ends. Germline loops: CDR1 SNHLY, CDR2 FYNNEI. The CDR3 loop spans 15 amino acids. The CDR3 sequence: CAIVPEGAILYGYTF. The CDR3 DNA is TGTGCCATCGTCCCAGAGGGTGCCATTTTATATGGCTACACCTTC.

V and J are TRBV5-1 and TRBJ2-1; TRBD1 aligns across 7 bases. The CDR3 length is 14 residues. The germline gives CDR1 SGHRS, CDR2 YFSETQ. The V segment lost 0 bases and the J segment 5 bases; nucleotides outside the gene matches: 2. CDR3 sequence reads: CASSLGQGHNEQFF. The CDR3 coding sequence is TGCGCCAGCAGCTTGGGACAGGGCCACAATGAGCAGTTCTTC.

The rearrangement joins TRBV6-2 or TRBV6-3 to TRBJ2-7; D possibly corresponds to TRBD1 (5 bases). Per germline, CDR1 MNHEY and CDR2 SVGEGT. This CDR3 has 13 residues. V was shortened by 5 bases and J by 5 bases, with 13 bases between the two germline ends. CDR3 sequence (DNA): TGTGCCAGCAGTCATCAGGGTACCCACGAGCAGTACGTC. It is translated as CASSHQGTHEQYV.

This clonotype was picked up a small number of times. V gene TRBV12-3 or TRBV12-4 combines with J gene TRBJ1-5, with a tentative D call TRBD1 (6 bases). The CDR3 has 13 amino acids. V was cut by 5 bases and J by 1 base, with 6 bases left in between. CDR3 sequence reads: CASSGQSNQPQHF. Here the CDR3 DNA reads TGTGCCAGCAGTGGACAGAGCAATCAGCCCCAGCATTTT.

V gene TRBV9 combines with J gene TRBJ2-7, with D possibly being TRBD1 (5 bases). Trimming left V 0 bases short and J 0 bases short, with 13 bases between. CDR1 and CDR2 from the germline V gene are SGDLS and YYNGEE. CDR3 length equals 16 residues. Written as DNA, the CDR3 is TGTGCCAGCAGCGTAGCCCCACAGGTCTTCTCCTACGAGCAGTACTTC. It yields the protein CASSVAPQVFSYEQYF.

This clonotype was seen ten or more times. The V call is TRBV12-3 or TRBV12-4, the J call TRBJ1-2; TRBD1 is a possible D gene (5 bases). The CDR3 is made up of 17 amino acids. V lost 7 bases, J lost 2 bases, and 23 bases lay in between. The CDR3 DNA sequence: TGTGCCAGCACCCCCACTCGCGAGGAGGGGCTAAACTATGGCTACACCTTC. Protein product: CASTPTREEGLNYGYTF.

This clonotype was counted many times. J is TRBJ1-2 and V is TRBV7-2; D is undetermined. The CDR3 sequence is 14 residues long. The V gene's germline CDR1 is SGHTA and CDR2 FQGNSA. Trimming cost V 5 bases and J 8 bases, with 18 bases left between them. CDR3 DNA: TGTGCCAGCAGCCGGAACGGCCGGACGGAAGGCTACACCTTC. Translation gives CASSRNGRTEGYTF.

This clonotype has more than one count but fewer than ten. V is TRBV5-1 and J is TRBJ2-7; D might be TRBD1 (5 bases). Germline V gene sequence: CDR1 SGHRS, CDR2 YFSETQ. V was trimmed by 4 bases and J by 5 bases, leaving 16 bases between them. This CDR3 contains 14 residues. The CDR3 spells CASSQQAGFHEQYF. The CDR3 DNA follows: TGCGCCAGCAGCCAACAGGCAGGGTTCCACGAGCAGTACTTC.

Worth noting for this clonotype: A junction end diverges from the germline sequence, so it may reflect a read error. CDR3 protein: CASRFADTREAQYF. In DNA form, the CDR3 reads TGCGCCAGCAGGTTCGCGGATACAAGAGAGGCCCAGTACTTC. The chain carries TRBV5-1 and TRBJ2-5, with no clear D. CDR3 length equals 14 residues. Per germline, CDR1 SGHRS and CDR2 YFSETQ.

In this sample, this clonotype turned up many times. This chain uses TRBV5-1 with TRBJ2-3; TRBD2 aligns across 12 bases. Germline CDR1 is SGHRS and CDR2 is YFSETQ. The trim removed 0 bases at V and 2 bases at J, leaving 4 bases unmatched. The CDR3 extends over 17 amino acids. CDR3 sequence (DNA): TGCGCCAGCAGCTTGGCCTCTAGCGGGGGGGCCACAGATACGCAGTATTTT. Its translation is CASSLASSGGATDTQYF.

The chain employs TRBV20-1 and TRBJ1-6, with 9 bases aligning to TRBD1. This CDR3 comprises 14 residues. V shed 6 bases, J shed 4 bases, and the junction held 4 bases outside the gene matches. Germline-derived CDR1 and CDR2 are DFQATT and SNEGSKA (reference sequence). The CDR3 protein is CSARDREYNSPLHF. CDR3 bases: TGCAGTGCCCGGGACAGGGAGTATAATTCACCCCTCCACTTT.